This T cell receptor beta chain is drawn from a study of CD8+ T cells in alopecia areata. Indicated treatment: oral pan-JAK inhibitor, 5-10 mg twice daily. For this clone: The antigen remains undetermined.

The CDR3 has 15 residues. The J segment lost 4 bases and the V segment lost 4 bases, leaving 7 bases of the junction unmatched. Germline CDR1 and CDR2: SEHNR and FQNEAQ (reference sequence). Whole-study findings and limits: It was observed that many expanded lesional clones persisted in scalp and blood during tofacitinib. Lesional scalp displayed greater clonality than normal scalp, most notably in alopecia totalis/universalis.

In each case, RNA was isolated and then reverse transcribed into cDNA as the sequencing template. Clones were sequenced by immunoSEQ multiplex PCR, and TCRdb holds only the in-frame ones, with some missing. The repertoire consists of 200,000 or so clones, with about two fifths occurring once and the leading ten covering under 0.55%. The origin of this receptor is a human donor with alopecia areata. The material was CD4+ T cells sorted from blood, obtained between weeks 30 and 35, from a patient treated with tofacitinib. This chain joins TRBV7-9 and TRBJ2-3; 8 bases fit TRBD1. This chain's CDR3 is CASSSGQGWSDTQYF. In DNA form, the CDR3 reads TGTGCCAGCAGCTCCGGACAGGGATGGTCAGATACGCAGTATTTT. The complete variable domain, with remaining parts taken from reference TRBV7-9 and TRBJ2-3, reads DTGVSQNPRHKITKRGQNVTFRCDPISEHNRLYWYRQTLGQGPEFLTYFQNEAQLEKSRLLSDRFSAERPKGSFSTLEIQRTEQGDSAMYLCASSSGQGWSDTQYFGPGTRLTVL.